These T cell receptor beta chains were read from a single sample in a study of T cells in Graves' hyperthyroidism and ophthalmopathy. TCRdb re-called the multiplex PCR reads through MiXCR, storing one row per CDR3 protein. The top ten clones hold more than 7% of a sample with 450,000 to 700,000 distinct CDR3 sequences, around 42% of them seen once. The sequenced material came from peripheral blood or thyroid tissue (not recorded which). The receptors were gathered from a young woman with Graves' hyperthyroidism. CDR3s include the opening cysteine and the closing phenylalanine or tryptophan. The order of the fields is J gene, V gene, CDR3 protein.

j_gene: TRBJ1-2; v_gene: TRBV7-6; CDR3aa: CASSFGGGSYGYTF
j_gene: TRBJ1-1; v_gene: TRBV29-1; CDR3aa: CSVVGTDTEAFF
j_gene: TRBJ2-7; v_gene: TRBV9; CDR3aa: CASSLGTGDHEQYF
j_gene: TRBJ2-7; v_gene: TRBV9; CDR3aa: CASSRRGFSYEQYF
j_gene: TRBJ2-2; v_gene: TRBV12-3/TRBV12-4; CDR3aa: CASSLDWGSADTGELFF
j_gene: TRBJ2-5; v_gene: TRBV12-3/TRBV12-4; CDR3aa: CASSPTQYF
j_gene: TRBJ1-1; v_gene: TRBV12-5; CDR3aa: CASAETVTKSMNTEAFF
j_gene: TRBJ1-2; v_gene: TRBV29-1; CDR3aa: CSVGDRALNYGYTF
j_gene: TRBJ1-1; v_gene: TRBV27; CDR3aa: CASSSRTEAFF
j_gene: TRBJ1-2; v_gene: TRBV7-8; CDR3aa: CASSSTHGFYGYTF
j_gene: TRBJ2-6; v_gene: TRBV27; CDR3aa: CASSSGFSGANVLTF
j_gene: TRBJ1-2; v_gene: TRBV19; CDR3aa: CASSLGTAPEEGYTF